The entry that follows covers one T cell receptor beta chain sequence. What it binds is unknown. The sample contains more than one DNA sequence encoding this CDR3. This entry comes from a study of shared clonotypes between healthy human individuals. Study details: CD4 naive and CD4 memory each took three plates per donor, while CD8 naive took two and CD8 memory one.

The study, taken as a whole, reports: Some clonotypes were shared by all four sorted-subset donors, while others were not shared. The non-shared ones had lower generation probabilities than the shared ones.

Germline CDR1 and CDR2: GTSNPN and SVGIG (reference sequence). Trimming pared 2 bases from V and 7 bases from J, leaving 5 bases between. This CDR3 has 11 amino acids. Genomic DNA from each subset was divided evenly over several immunoSEQ plates. Libraries were prepared by immunoSEQ multiplex PCR; TCRdb keeps only in-frame clonotypes and omits some of them. The table has over 2 million clones, 85% to 95% seen once. The chain joins TRBV30 to TRBJ1-4; D remains ambiguous. The TCR sequence derives from a man aged 18 to 29 in good health. Sequencing was done on a sample of naive CD4+ T cells sorted from blood. Subset meaning: CD45RA+ positively selected. In DNA, the CDR3 is TGTGCCTGGAGTCCTGGTGAAAAACTGTTTTTT. Amino acids: CAWSPGEKLFF.